The text below deals with one T cell receptor beta chain. The target antigen is unknown. The PCR contained 60 Vbeta and 13 Jbeta primers. Profiling relied on immunoSEQ multiplex PCR, and the TCRdb table lists in-frame clones only, not all of them. The sample has 150,000 to 200,000 clones, under 90% seen once. This sample was taken from a study of cytomegalovirus exposure and HLA in healthy donors. About the study: Drawn from HLA-typed donors, around 85 million unique TCRs were held in an early data release. The study, taken as a whole, reports: Across donors, presence/absence analyses took sequencing depth to be roughly uniform.

Germline CDR1 and CDR2: SGHNT and YYREEE (reference sequence). There are 13 residues in the CDR3. V dropped 2 bases and J dropped 0 bases, with 6 bases sitting between them. The sample comprised PBMCs. This receptor was taken from a man aged 25 to 45 in good health and CMV-seronegative. The rearrangement links TRBV5-4 to TRBJ2-7, with D unclear. The CDR3: CASSFSSSYEQYF. CDR3 bases: TGTGCCAGCAGCTTCTCCAGCTCCTACGAGCAGTACTTC.